The clone carrying this T cell receptor (beta chain) was picked up a small number of times. Per the original methods: Reference gene primer amplification gave nucleated cell count estimates. TCRdb's table, derived via immunoSEQ multiplex PCR, lists solely in-frame clones and lacks some. V, J and clone size were drawn from that table, and D and trimming were deduced from the DNA. The table shows 100,000 to 150,000 clones, with approximately 90% occurring only once. The data were obtained in a study of blood T cell repertoires in COVID-19. At the level of the study: Researchers got acute and convalescent COVID-19 samples from the United States, Italy and Spain. PBMCs, B-cell-depleted T cells, or T cells were the source of the cDNA or gDNA that made up the material.

Trimming took off 4 bases at V and 2 bases at J, with 8 bases between the two ends. CDR1 is SGHAT, CDR2 FQNNGV, per germline. The CDR3 contains 14 residues. This TCR came from a woman aged 80 or older with acute or convalescent COVID-19. The J gene is TRBJ2-2, the V gene TRBV11-2; possible D gene TRBD2, 5 bases. The sample consisted of peripheral blood. CDR3: CASSSTKNTGELFF. CDR3 DNA sequence: TGTGCCAGCAGCTCGACTAAAAACACCGGGGAGCTGTTTTTT.